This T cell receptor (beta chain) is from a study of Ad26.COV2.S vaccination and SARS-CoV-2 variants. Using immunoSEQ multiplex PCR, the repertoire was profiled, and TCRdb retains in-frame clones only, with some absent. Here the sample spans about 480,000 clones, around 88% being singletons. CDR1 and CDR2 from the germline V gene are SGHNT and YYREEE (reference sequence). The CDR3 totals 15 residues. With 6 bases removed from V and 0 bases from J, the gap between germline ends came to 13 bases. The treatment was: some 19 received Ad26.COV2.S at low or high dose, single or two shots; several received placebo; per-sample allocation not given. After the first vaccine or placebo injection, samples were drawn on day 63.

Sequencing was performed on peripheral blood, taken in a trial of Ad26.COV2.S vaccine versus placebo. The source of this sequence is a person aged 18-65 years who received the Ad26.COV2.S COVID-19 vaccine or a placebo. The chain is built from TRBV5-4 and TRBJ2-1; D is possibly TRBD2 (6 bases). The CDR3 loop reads CASNLGGSSYNEQFF. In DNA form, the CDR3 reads TGTGCCAGCAATTTAGGAGGGAGCTCCTACAATGAGCAGTTCTTC.